The next 31 T cell receptor beta chains were all read from a single sample in a study of beta chain features in type 1 diabetes. Sequenced material consisted of expressed TCRB transcripts (all of the isolated RNA was reverse transcribed). Sequenced by immunoSEQ multiplex PCR; TCRdb stores in-frame clones only, minus some. The repertoire holds about 160,000 clones, with around 8% as singletons. The study's findings and limits: Among patients with Type 1 diabetes, TCRB CDR3s were moderately but significantly shorter in every one of the four CD4+ subsets.

Their recognized antigens are unknown. Sequencing was carried out using central memory CD4+ T cells from blood. The receptors derive from a woman aged 18-29 years with type 1 diabetes.

This clone has a handful of counts. This CDR3 is CASSLRRVSEQYF. In DNA, the CDR3 is TGTGCCAGCAGCTTACGGAGGGTTAGCGAGCAGTACTTC. V gene TRBV11-2 combines with J gene TRBJ2-7; D possibly corresponds to TRBD2 (6 bases). This CDR3 has 13 residues. Germline loops: CDR1 SGHAT, CDR2 FQNNGV. Trimming left V 2 bases short and J 6 bases short, with 11 bases between.

This clone was picked up a small number of times. J is TRBJ2-1 and V is TRBV6-6; 11 bases line up with TRBD2. The germline gives CDR1 MNHNY, CDR2 SVGAGI (reference sequence). The J segment lost 5 bases and the V segment lost 5 bases, leaving 8 bases of the junction unmatched. This CDR3 region has 16 residues. The CDR3 nucleotides read TGTGCCAGCAGTGCGGGCCTAGCGGGGGGTGACAATGAGCAGTTCTTC. Translated, it gives CASSAGLAGGDNEQFF.

The chain employs TRBV9 and TRBJ1-5, with D hard to call. V was pared by 1 base and J by 9 bases, with 11 bases between. This CDR3 has 13 amino acids. Germline loops: CDR1 SGDLS, CDR2 YYNGEE. CDR3 sequence (DNA): TGTGCCAGCAGCGTATCCAGCGAGCGGCCCCAGCATTTT. The encoded protein is CASSVSSERPQHF.

The chain recombines TRBV7-2 with TRBJ1-1, with D unclear. Germline V lookup: CDR1 SGHTA, CDR2 FQGNSA. V shed 3 bases and J shed 1 base, with 9 bases lying between them. The CDR3 runs to 14 residues. CDR3 in amino acids: CASSFSPGNTEAFF. CDR3 nucleotide sequence: TGTGCCAGCAGCTTCAGTCCGGGGAACACTGAAGCTTTCTTT.

The V gene is TRBV15, the J gene TRBJ2-7, with 7 bases matching TRBD1. Losses at the gene ends were 0 bases for V and 3 bases for J; bases not matched to a gene: 8. The CDR3 is 16 amino acids. Germline loops: CDR1 LNHNV, CDR2 YYDKDF (reference sequence). In DNA form, the CDR3 reads TGTGCCACCAGCAGAGACTTACCGGGACAGAACTACGAGCAGTACTTC. It is translated as CATSRDLPGQNYEQYF.

The gene calls are TRBV2 and TRBJ2-3, with 7 bases identical to TRBD1. CDR3 length equals 13 residues. Trimming removed 6 bases from V and 2 bases from J; junction bases left unmatched: 2. Germline V gene lookup returns CDR1 SNHLY and CDR2 FYNNEI. CDR3 coding DNA: TGTGCCAGCAGAGGGACAGCCACAGATACGCAGTATTTT. This codes for CASRGTATDTQYF.

This clone was counted only a few times. The chain has TRBV19 and TRBJ1-3; no firm D call. There are 12 residues in the CDR3. Per germline, CDR1 LNHDA and CDR2 SQIVND (reference sequence). The V end was cut by 5 bases, the J end by 4 bases, with 6 bases between. The chain's CDR3 is CASSPLGNTIYF. CDR3 nucleotide sequence: TGTGCCAGTAGTCCTCTAGGAAACACCATATATTTT.

The rearrangement uses TRBV2 and TRBJ2-3, with 8 bases fitting TRBD2. The CDR3 runs 14 residues. V was pared by 7 bases and J by 0 bases, with 3 bases of the junction left unmatched. CDR1 is SNHLY, CDR2 FYNNEI, per germline. The CDR3 loop is CASTGGISTDTQYF. As DNA, the CDR3 is TGTGCCAGCACGGGGGGGATTAGCACAGATACGCAGTATTTT. Using reference TRBV2 and TRBJ2-3 for the parts outside the CDR3, the full variable domain is EPEVTQTPSHQVTQMGQEVILRCVPISNHLYFYWYRQILGQKVEFLVSFYNNEISEKSEIFDDQFSVERPDGSNFTLKIRSTKLEDSAMYFCASTGGISTDTQYFGPGTRLTVL.

This clone occurred a few times. The chain combines TRBV25-1 with TRBJ2-1, with D possibly being TRBD2 (5 bases). This CDR3 has 14 residues. Germline CDR1 and CDR2: MGHDK and SYGVNS. Deletions cut 1 base from V and 14 bases from J, with 18 bases between. The CDR3 nucleotides are TGTGCCAGCAGTGAATCGTCGCGACTACCCACGGAGTTCTTC. Amino acids: CASSESSRLPTEFF. Complete variable domain (other parts from reference TRBV25-1 and TRBJ2-1): EADIYQTPRYLVIGTGKKITLECSQTMGHDKMYWYQQDPGMELHLIHYSYGVNSTEKGDLSSESTVSRIRTEHFPLTLESARPSHTSQYLCASSESSRLPTEFFGPGTRLTVL.

The gene calls are TRBV7-2 and TRBJ2-5; D gene uncertain. This CDR3 has 16 residues. Per the germline V gene, CDR1 is SGHTA and CDR2 is FQGNSA. Trimming shortened V by 1 base and J by 5 bases, and 17 bases separated the two germline ends. This CDR3 reads CASSLGRSFLGETQYF. The CDR3 nucleotides are TGTGCCAGCAGCTTAGGCCGTAGCTTTCTTGGGGAGACCCAGTACTTC.

This clone appeared a few times. The J gene is TRBJ1-3, the V gene TRBV7-2; D remains unclear. Germline CDR1 is SGHTA and CDR2 is FQGNSA. This CDR3 is 15 amino acids long. V dropped 5 bases and J dropped 2 bases, with 13 bases sitting between them. CDR3 coding DNA: TGTGCCAGCAGCCCCCCCGGTTACGCTGGAAACACCATATATTTT. Encoded protein: CASSPPGYAGNTIYF.

The CDR3 loop is CASSQGTVNVLTF. In DNA, the CDR3 is TGCGCCAGCAGCCAGGGGACAGTTAACGTCCTGACTTTC. The chain is built from TRBV4-3 and TRBJ2-6, with TRBD1 matching over 7 bases. This CDR3 contains 13 residues. Germline V gene sequence: CDR1 LGHNA, CDR2 YSLEER. Unmatched junction bases numbered 3, after V lost 3 bases and J lost 10 bases.

The chain uses TRBV28 and TRBJ1-2; D unclear. The germline V and J ends were trimmed by 6 bases and 4 bases, with 9 bases remaining between them. Per the germline V gene, CDR1 is MDHEN and CDR2 is SYDVKM. The CDR3 runs to 12 residues. The CDR3 nucleotides read TGTGCCAGCAGGGTCAGTCGCTATGGCTACACCTTC. Translating gives CASRVSRYGYTF.

A few counts support this clone. The J gene is TRBJ2-3, the V gene TRBV11-3; unclear D gene. Trimming stripped 1 base from V and 2 bases from J, with 10 bases between. The CDR3 is 15 residues long. Germline V gene lookup returns CDR1 SGHNT and CDR2 YENEEA. In nucleotides, the CDR3 is TGTGCCAGCAGCTTAGTAACAGCCTTCACAGATACGCAGTATTTT. It codes for CASSLVTAFTDTQYF.

This sequence joins TRBV7-2 and TRBJ2-7; 10 bases map to TRBD2. CDR1 is SGHTA, CDR2 FQGNSA, per germline. The CDR3 loop spans 18 amino acids. Trimming at V came to 4 bases and at J to 6 bases, leaving 18 bases not matched to a gene. The CDR3: CASSSYAEPGLAFREQYF. In nucleotides, the CDR3 is TGTGCCAGCAGCTCCTACGCAGAGCCGGGACTAGCGTTCCGCGAGCAGTACTTC.

V usage is TRBV13 and J usage is TRBJ1-2, with unresolved D. Germline loops: CDR1 PRHDT, CDR2 FYEKMQ (reference sequence). The CDR3 has 13 residues. With 5 bases removed from V and 7 bases from J, the gap between germline ends came to 14 bases. This CDR3 reads CASSQQSAGGYTF. The DNA of the CDR3 is TGTGCCAGCAGCCAGCAGTCGGCGGGTGGCTACACCTTC.

This clone was recorded a few times. CDR3 loop: CASSSTGDQAGFGGYTF. DNA of the CDR3: TGTGCCAGCAGCTCAACAGGGGACCAAGCGGGCTTTGGGGGCTACACCTTC. The rearrangement joins TRBV7-2 to TRBJ1-2; 7 nucleotides match TRBD1. CDR1 is SGHTA and CDR2 is FQGNSA in the germline V gene. This CDR3 region has 17 residues. Trimming cost V 4 bases and J 8 bases; bases outside gene matches: 19.

The sample holds a few counts of this clone. The gene calls are TRBV5-6 and TRBJ2-7; TRBD2 is a possible D gene (5 bases). This CDR3 comprises 14 residues. Trimming removed 4 bases at V and 6 bases at J, with 17 bases between. The germline CDR1 and CDR2 sequences are SGHDT and YYEEEE. CDR3 coding DNA: TGTGCCAGCAGCCTCGGGGTTCGGGATGGCGAGCAGTACTTC. Amino acid sequence: CASSLGVRDGEQYF.

The V gene is TRBV19, the J gene TRBJ2-1, with unresolved D. Per the germline V gene, CDR1 is LNHDA and CDR2 is SQIVND (reference sequence). V was pared by 6 bases and J by 5 bases, with 17 bases between. This CDR3 has 15 amino acids. The CDR3 bases are TGTGCCAGTAGCCTATCCCATCGATCCCACAATGAGCAGTTCTTC. Amino acid sequence: CASSLSHRSHNEQFF.

This chain joins TRBV4-1 and TRBJ1-6; 7 nucleotides align to TRBD1. This CDR3 is built from 16 residues. V trimming: 2 bases; J trimming: 4 bases; junction bases outside the gene matches: 5. The germline gives CDR1 MGHRA, CDR2 YSYEKL. The CDR3 DNA is TGCGCCAGCAGCCAAAGGGTGGGACAGTATAATTCACCCCTCCACTTT. This encodes CASSQRVGQYNSPLHF.

The chain couples TRBV27 to TRBJ1-1; 11 nucleotides agree with TRBD1. The CDR3 runs 17 residues. V shed 5 bases, J shed 0 bases, and the junction held 8 bases outside the gene matches. Per the germline V gene, CDR1 is MNHEY and CDR2 is SMNVEV (reference sequence). CDR3 amino acids: CASSRPDRGQVNTEAFF. The CDR3 region has the DNA TGTGCCAGCAGTAGACCGGACAGGGGGCAGGTGAACACTGAAGCTTTCTTT.

This chain joins TRBV28 and TRBJ2-3, with TRBD2 identical over 8 bases. V trimming: 4 bases; J trimming: 3 bases; junction bases outside the gene matches: 9. The CDR3 is 16 amino acids. Germline assignment: CDR1 MDHEN and CDR2 SYDVKM. CDR3 sequence reads: CASSSTGGRGTDTQYF. The CDR3 DNA is TGTGCCAGCAGTTCCACGGGGGGGCGGGGTACAGATACGCAGTATTTT.

This clone was seen a handful of times. The chain employs TRBV6-5 and TRBJ1-1; TRBD1 might be the D (6 bases). Per germline, CDR1 MNHEY and CDR2 SVGAGI. The CDR3 sequence is 13 residues long. The ends were cut back, 0 bases at V and 6 bases at J, with 8 bases in the middle. This CDR3 is CASSYSGGAEAFF. CDR3 nucleotide sequence: TGTGCCAGCAGTTACTCTGGGGGCGCTGAAGCTTTCTTT.

This sequence joins TRBV15 and TRBJ2-1, with D perhaps matching TRBD1 (6 bases). Germline V CDR1 and CDR2: LNHNV, YYDKDF (reference sequence). The CDR3 consists of 16 residues. V was shortened by 1 base and J by 0 bases, with 10 bases between the two germline ends. The CDR3 protein is CATSRAQGHSYNEQFF. DNA of the CDR3: TGTGCCACCAGCAGAGCCCAGGGACACTCCTACAATGAGCAGTTCTTC. Drawing the rest from reference TRBV15 and TRBJ2-1, the complete variable domain is DAMVIQNPRYQVTQFGKPVTLSCSQTLNHNVMYWYQQKSSQAPKLLFHYYDKDFNNEADTPDNFQSRRPNTSFCFLDIRSPGLGDTAMYLCATSRAQGHSYNEQFFGPGTRLTVL.

The chain links TRBV11-3 to TRBJ2-5; perhaps TRBD1 as D (5 bases). The V end lost 1 base, the J end lost 5 bases, and 11 bases lay between the germline ends. CDR3 length equals 14 residues. Germline V gene data show CDR1 as SGHNT and CDR2 as YENEEA. CDR3 coding DNA: TGTGCCAGCAGCTTAGGGGCAGGGTTCGAGACCCAGTACTTC. It specifies CASSLGAGFETQYF.

This clone has a handful of counts. This specimen includes other DNA sequences encoding the same CDR3. The chain is built from TRBV7-2 and TRBJ2-1; D uncertain. Trimming pared 3 bases from V and 6 bases from J, leaving 9 bases between. Germline CDR1 and CDR2: SGHTA and FQGNSA. This CDR3 contains 13 residues. CDR3 in amino acids: CASSFAEGNEQFF. For the CDR3, the DNA is TGTGCCAGCAGCTTTGCGGAAGGCAATGAGCAGTTCTTC. The full variable domain, rest sourced from reference TRBV7-2 and TRBJ2-1, is GAGVSQSPSNKVTEKGKDVELRCDPISGHTALYWYRQSLGQGLEFLIYFQGNSAPDKSGLPSDRFSAERTGGSVSTLTIQRTQQEDSAVYLCASSFAEGNEQFFGPGTRLTVL.

A few counts support this clone. V and J are TRBV28 and TRBJ2-4; 11 positions agree with TRBD1. J gave up 12 bases and V 2 bases, and 9 bases lay outside the gene matches. CDR3 length: 15 residues. CDR1 is MDHEN and CDR2 is SYDVKM in the germline V gene. The CDR3 DNA follows: TGTGCCAGCAGTTTAGGGACAGGGGGTTCATTTGGTCAGTACTTC. Translation: CASSLGTGGSFGQYF. The full variable domain, rest sourced from reference TRBV28 and TRBJ2-4, is DVKVTQSSRYLVKRTGEKVFLECVQDMDHENMFWYRQDPGLGLRLIYFSYDVKMKEKGDIPEGYSVSREKKERFSLILESASTNQTSMYLCASSLGTGGSFGQYFGAGTRLSVL.

This chain uses TRBV11-2 with TRBJ2-1; 10 bases are shared with TRBD1. Germline-derived CDR1 and CDR2 are SGHAT and FQNNGV. The CDR3 is 14 amino acids. Unmatched junction bases numbered 3, after V lost 6 bases and J lost 4 bases. The chain's CDR3 is CASRRTGGYNEQFF. In DNA, the CDR3 is TGTGCCAGCAGACGGACAGGGGGGTACAATGAGCAGTTCTTC.

V gene TRBV7-2 combines with J gene TRBJ1-5; a possible D gene is TRBD1 (5 bases). Germline CDR1 SGHTA, CDR2 FQGNSA. Trimming removed 3 bases from V and 7 bases from J, with 10 bases in between. This CDR3 region has 13 residues. CDR3 loop: CASSLTTDQPQHF. The CDR3, as DNA: TGTGCCAGCAGCTTGACGACAGACCAGCCCCAGCATTTT.

The rearrangement uses TRBV7-2 and TRBJ2-7; D is possibly TRBD2 (5 bases). Looked up from germline, CDR1 is SGHTA and CDR2 is FQGNSA. This CDR3 comprises 15 residues. V was clipped by 0 bases and J by 2 bases, with 11 bases between them. This CDR3 reads CASSLARAGTYEQYF. For the CDR3, the DNA is TGTGCCAGCAGCTTAGCGCGAGCCGGGACCTACGAGCAGTACTTC.

This clone was seen more than once but under ten times. As DNA, the CDR3 is TGTGCCAGCTCACCACTATCGGTGATTGGGACTAGCAATGAGCAGTTCTTC. Its translation: CASSPLSVIGTSNEQFF. The chain joins TRBV18 to TRBJ2-1, with 8 nucleotides matching TRBD2. Germline CDR1 is KGHSH and CDR2 is LQKENI. J lost 6 bases, V lost 1 base, and 11 bases had no gene match. The CDR3 spans 17 residues.